This T cell receptor (beta chain) was sequenced during a study of blood T cell repertoires in COVID-19. This clone was seen more than once but under ten times. The table came from immunoSEQ multiplex PCR; TCRdb's copy has only in-frame clones and leaves some out. The sample lists roughly 260,000 clones; around nine tenths were seen once. V dropped 5 bases and J dropped 5; count of bases not matched to a gene: 6. The CDR3 has 13 residues. The Seattle patients, enrolled during active infection, were followed longitudinally. The chain has TRBV12-3 or TRBV12-4 and TRBJ2-7; 7 bases agree with TRBD1. The sequence derives from a woman in her thirties with COVID-19, enrolled during active disease. The specimen sequenced was peripheral blood. CDR3 sequence (DNA): TGTGCCAGCAGTCCGGGACAGCCAGACGAGCAGTACTTC. This encodes CASSPGQPDEQYF.